The 23 T cell receptor beta chains listed next were all sequenced from one sample in a study of sequential checkpoint blockade in melanoma (dated by TCRdb to about 2019). The treatment or condition label for this specimen denotes: randomized to nivolumab then ipilimumab (arm A) or the reverse (arm B). Library preparation was by the immunoSEQ multiplex PCR assay. TCRdb mirrors the immuneACCESS table, restricted to in-frame sequences. Some clones are absent from its copies; in checked studies, under half trace to an unresolved V gene, and the reason for the others is unknown. In this sample the table shows 35,000 to 50,000 clones, roughly 90% of which occur a single time. The top ten constitute around 12% of the sample. The sequenced sample was CD8+ T cells sorted from blood (inferred from file names), obtained from a patient given nivolumab and ipilimumab in sequence. These receptors came from a human donor with melanoma.

The chain joins TRBV30 to TRBJ2-1, with a tentative D call TRBD1 (5 bases). The CDR3 totals 15 residues. Germline V lookup: CDR1 GTSNPN, CDR2 SVGIG (reference sequence). V was shortened by 2 bases and J by 6 bases, with 17 bases between the two germline ends. CDR3 in DNA: TGTGCCTGGAGTTTCCCCACGGACATGGGCAATGAGCAGTTCTTC. Translation gives CAWSFPTDMGNEQFF. The full variable domain, its missing parts supplied by reference TRBV30 and TRBJ2-1, is SQTIHQWPATLVQPVGSPLSLECTVEGTSNPNLYWYRQAAGRGLQLLFYSVGIGQISSEVPQNLSASRPQDRQFILSSKKLLLSDSGFYLCAWSFPTDMGNEQFFGPGTRLTVL.

The chain carries TRBV10-3 and TRBJ2-1; D might be TRBD2 (7 bases). The CDR3 length is 17 residues. The germline CDR1 and CDR2 sequences are ENHRY and SYGVKD. Trimming took 3 bases from V and 4 from J, leaving 19 bases between them. The chain's CDR3 is CAISDRGEASGYNEQFF. The CDR3 DNA sequence: TGTGCCATCAGTGATAGGGGGGAGGCTAGCGGATACAATGAGCAGTTCTTC.

The CDR3 region is CASSQTSGSYEQYF. The CDR3 DNA sequence: TGCGCCAGCAGCCAGACTAGCGGCTCCTACGAGCAGTACTTC. The chain links TRBV4-1 to TRBJ2-7; TRBD2 aligns across 9 bases. The ends lost 3 bases at V and 0 bases at J; junction bases unmatched: 0. This CDR3 is built from 14 residues. Looked up from germline, CDR1 is MGHRA and CDR2 is YSYEKL.

The rearrangement uses TRBV19 and TRBJ2-7; 8 bases agree with TRBD2. Germline values: CDR1 LNHDA, CDR2 SQIVND (reference sequence). With 3 bases clipped from V and 7 bases from J, the junction kept 8 bases outside the gene matches. The CDR3 runs to 14 residues. The CDR3 region is CASSMSGGPEEQYF. Here the CDR3 DNA reads TGTGCCAGTAGTATGTCGGGAGGGCCAGAGGAGCAGTACTTC.

This clone appeared a single time. This chain joins TRBV5-4 and TRBJ2-7, with TRBD1 identical over 8 bases. Germline trimming cut 2 bases from V and 2 bases from J; bases unmatched to any gene: 3. This CDR3 spans 14 amino acids. Germline CDR1 reads SGHNT; CDR2 reads YYREEE (reference sequence). CDR3 in DNA: TGTGCCAGCAGCTTCGGGACAGGACCCTACGAGCAGTACTTC. This codes for CASSFGTGPYEQYF.

The J gene is TRBJ2-7, the V gene TRBV9; D is possibly TRBD1 (6 bases). Germline V gene lookup returns CDR1 SGDLS and CDR2 YYNGEE. V was clipped by 0 bases and J by 3 bases, with 13 bases between them. This CDR3 contains 15 residues. This CDR3 is CASSVAGDTSYEQYF. DNA of the CDR3: TGTGCCAGCAGCGTAGCCGGGGACACAAGCTACGAGCAGTACTTC.

The rearrangement uses TRBV9 and TRBJ1-4; D uncertain. Trimming took 0 bases from V and 8 from J, leaving 8 bases between them. Germline lookup yields CDR1 SGDLS and CDR2 YYNGEE. The CDR3 is 13 residues long. Written as DNA, the CDR3 is TGTGCCAGCAGCGTAGGGTCCGGGGAAAAACTGTTTTTT. It yields the protein CASSVGSGEKLFF. The whole variable domain, remainder taken from reference TRBV9 and TRBJ1-4, is DSGVTQTPKHLITATGQRVTLRCSPRSGDLSVYWYQQSLDQGLQFLIQYYNGEERAKGNILERFSAQQFPDLHSELNLSSLELGDSALYFCASSVGSGEKLFFGSGTQLSVL.

V is TRBV11-2 and J is TRBJ1-2; D unresolved. Germline CDR1 SGHAT, CDR2 FQNNGV. The CDR3 has 14 residues. The ends were cut back, 0 bases at V and 1 base at J, with 6 bases in the middle. CDR3 sequence: CASSLDPINYGYTF. The CDR3 region has the DNA TGTGCCAGCAGCTTAGATCCCATTAACTATGGCTACACCTTC. The whole variable domain, remainder taken from reference TRBV11-2 and TRBJ1-2, is EAGVAQSPRYKIIEKRQSVAFWCNPISGHATLYWYQQILGQGPKLLIQFQNNGVVDDSQLPKDRFSAERLKGVDSTLKIQPAKLEDSAVYLCASSLDPINYGYTFGSGTRLTVV.

This clone was counted once. The genes are TRBV30 and TRBJ2-7; D is unresolved. V was trimmed by 4 bases and J by 2 bases, leaving 9 bases between them. The CDR3 covers 12 residues. The V gene's germline CDR1 is GTSNPN and CDR2 SVGIG (reference sequence). CDR3 nucleotides: TGTGCCTGGAAAGGCGGTACCTACGAGCAGTACTTC. As protein: CAWKGGTYEQYF.

This clone was counted a few times. V gene TRBV7-9 combines with J gene TRBJ2-7, with TRBD1 as a possible D gene (5 bases). The germline V gene has CDR1 SEHNR and CDR2 FQNEAQ (reference sequence). The CDR3 is made up of 13 amino acids. The V and J ends lost 4 bases and 3 bases respectively, with 10 bases between them. The CDR3 here is CASSSTDNYEQYF. The CDR3 DNA reads as TGTGCCAGCAGCTCGACAGACAACTACGAGCAGTACTTC.

V usage is TRBV28 and J usage is TRBJ2-1; 11 nucleotides line up with TRBD2. The CDR3 covers 16 residues. Looked up from germline, CDR1 is MDHEN and CDR2 is SYDVKM. V lost 2 bases to trimming and J lost 2 bases; unmatched junction nucleotides: 2. As DNA, the CDR3 is TGTGCCAGCAGTTTAGTGACTAGCGGGACCTACAATGAGCAGTTCTTC. This codes for CASSLVTSGTYNEQFF. The full variable domain, with the rest looked up from reference TRBV28 and TRBJ2-1, is DVKVTQSSRYLVKRTGEKVFLECVQDMDHENMFWYRQDPGLGLRLIYFSYDVKMKEKGDIPEGYSVSREKKERFSLILESASTNQTSMYLCASSLVTSGTYNEQFFGPGTRLTVL.

V is TRBV5-4 and J is TRBJ1-1; D is possibly TRBD1 (5 bases). The V end was cut by 4 bases, the J end by 4 bases, with 11 bases between. This CDR3 contains 13 residues. Germline assignment: CDR1 SGHNT and CDR2 YYREEE (reference sequence). CDR3 residues: CASSPFQGTEAFF. The DNA of the CDR3 is TGTGCCAGCAGCCCCTTTCAGGGCACTGAAGCTTTCTTT.

The rearrangement links TRBV10-3 to TRBJ2-7; the D gene is possibly TRBD2 (6 bases). V was cut by 3 bases and J by 9 bases, with 15 bases left in between. Germline V gene sequence: CDR1 ENHRY, CDR2 SYGVKD. CDR3 size: 13 residues. Written as DNA, the CDR3 is TGTGCCATCAGTGAAGGCGGAAGGGAGGTGCAGTACGTC. It codes for CAISEGGREVQYV.

V usage is TRBV30 and J usage is TRBJ2-7; possibly TRBD2 for D (6 bases). V shed 0 bases and J shed 2 bases, with 11 bases lying between them. The germline CDR1 and CDR2 sequences are GTSNPN and SVGIG (reference sequence). This CDR3 region has 14 residues. The CDR3 sequence is CAWSVRGYTYEQYF. Written as DNA, the CDR3 is TGTGCCTGGAGTGTACGGGGGTACACCTACGAGCAGTACTTC.

V is TRBV10-2 and J is TRBJ2-7; possibly TRBD2 for D (6 bases). CDR1 is WSHSY, CDR2 SAAADI, per germline. V gave up 2 bases and J gave up 3 bases, with 11 bases separating them. The CDR3 sequence is 14 residues long. The CDR3 is CASSEERRGYEQYF. The CDR3 DNA sequence: TGCGCCAGCAGTGAGGAGCGGAGGGGCTACGAGCAGTACTTC.

The CDR3 here is CASSGGRLRDSGANVLTF. The CDR3 DNA sequence: TGTGCCAGCAGCGGGGGCAGATTAAGGGACTCTGGGGCCAACGTCCTGACTTTC. The chain combines TRBV9 with TRBJ2-6, with D tentatively TRBD1 (5 bases). The germline V gene has CDR1 SGDLS and CDR2 YYNGEE. V lost 3 bases, J lost 0 bases, and 16 bases lay in between. The CDR3 has 18 amino acids.

The rearrangement joins TRBV7-9 to TRBJ1-1; tentative D call: TRBD1 (5 bases). CDR1 is SEHNR, CDR2 FQNEAQ, per germline (reference sequence). V gave up 1 base and J gave up 1 base, with 13 bases separating them. This CDR3 spans 16 amino acids. This CDR3 is CASSLVPETANTEAFF. For the CDR3, the DNA is TGTGCCAGCAGCTTAGTCCCCGAGACAGCGAACACTGAAGCTTTCTTT.

This sequence joins TRBV5-1 and TRBJ1-1; TRBD1 might be the D (5 bases). Trimming shortened V by 4 bases and J by 3 bases, and 19 bases separated the two germline ends. The V gene's germline CDR1 is SGHRS and CDR2 YFSETQ. The CDR3 has 16 residues. CDR3 residues: CASSPYFRAPDTEAFF. CDR3 DNA sequence: TGCGCCAGCAGCCCTTATTTCAGGGCCCCGGACACTGAAGCTTTCTTT.

The V gene is TRBV11-2, the J gene TRBJ1-2; 7 bases line up with TRBD1. The CDR3 consists of 12 residues. The ends lost 10 bases at V and 4 bases at J; junction bases unmatched: 6. CDR1 is SGHAT and CDR2 is FQNNGV in the germline V gene. CDR3 amino acids: CAIPTGIYGYTF. The CDR3 bases are TGTGCCATTCCGACAGGGATCTATGGCTACACCTTC.

The chain uses TRBV2 and TRBJ2-1; 11 nucleotides match TRBD2. Germline loops: CDR1 SNHLY, CDR2 FYNNEI. The V gene end was trimmed by 5 bases and the J gene end by 9 bases; junction bases not matched to a gene: 12. This CDR3 has 16 amino acids. CDR3 DNA: TGTGCCAGCAGTCAATCTAGCGGGAGGAACAGGGGTGAGCAGTTCTTC. As protein: CASSQSSGRNRGEQFF.

The chain uses TRBV4-3 and TRBJ2-1, with 8 nucleotides matching TRBD2. The CDR3 is 16 amino acids. Losses at the gene ends were 0 bases for V and 8 bases for J; bases not matched to a gene: 9. Germline CDR1 is LGHNA and CDR2 is YSLEER. CDR3 amino acids: CASSQDWVREDYEQFF. CDR3 DNA sequence: TGCGCCAGCAGCCAAGATTGGGTGCGGGAGGACTATGAGCAGTTCTTC.

This chain joins TRBV7-3 and TRBJ2-5; 7 nucleotides align to TRBD2. CDR3 length: 16 residues. Trimming at V came to 1 base and at J to 0 bases, leaving 5 bases not matched to a gene. CDR1 SGHTA and CDR2 FQGTGA come from the germline V gene. The CDR3 DNA sequence: TGTGCCAGCAGCTTAAGGGCGGGAGAGTACCAAGAGACCCAGTACTTC. Amino acids: CASSLRAGEYQETQYF.

This chain connects TRBV19 to TRBJ2-2, with TRBD1 matching 7 bases. Germline CDR1 reads LNHDA; CDR2 reads SQIVND (reference sequence). This CDR3 has 12 residues. J gave up 6 bases and V 10 bases, and 5 bases lay outside the gene matches. The CDR3 is CATKTGSGELFF. The CDR3 DNA follows: TGTGCCACTAAGACAGGGTCCGGGGAGCTGTTTTTT.